This TCR beta chain was found in a study of T-cell reconstitution after alpha-beta-depleted transplantation in children (dated by TCRdb to about 2016). Background for the entire study: T-cell immune reconstitution after TCRalphabeta/CD19-depleted allogeneic hematopoietic cell transplantation in children was quantitatively tracked in the study by means of TCR repertoire profiling. On the study overall, not on this receptor specifically: The high TCRbeta diversity at day 60 in some patients was ascribed to recipient T cells and intrathymic progenitors that had survived conditioning. The apparently early alphabetaT-cell count recovery about two months after transplant was reportedly dependent on only several hundred rapidly expanded clones derived from non-depleted graft cells. The frequencies of hyperexpanded clones fell over the following months, and after one year, T-cell counts and TCRbeta diversity were mostly attributed to newly produced T cells.

This clonotype was seen a few times. Its target antigen remains unknown. Base qualities are not at hand, and no much larger clone is one base apart. Library method: PCR. The instrument given in TCRdb is Illumina HiSeq 2500. Molecular barcoding was employed in the preparation of TCR libraries, with unique molecular identifiers being used to normalize TCRbeta repertoire quantification. TCRdb reran the public reads through fastp at Q25 and MiXCR, keeping productive beta chains. For every CDR3 protein sequence, its rows merge into one entry that carries the most common genes and DNA. This sample holds 95,000 to 120,000 distinct CDR3 sequences; around 6.4% were observed only once. The ten largest clones take up more than 20% of the sample. The sample's treatment or condition label, decoded: allogeneic hematopoietic cell transplantation with graft depleted of TCRalphabeta T cells and CD19 B cells. The children who served as transplant recipients had been given grafts of TCRalphabeta/CD19-depleted allogeneic hematopoietic cells.

This receptor was identified in a male patient between 2 and 15 years old who had a stem cell transplant for acute lymphoblastic leukemia, so the T cells may come from the graft donor. Sample: PBMCs, mostly from graft donor cells, taken 360 days after TCRalphabeta/CD19-depleted stem cell transplant.

In nucleotide form, the sequence is TGTGCCAGCAGCCCGGAGGTCGGCAGGGCCAACATTCAGTACTTC. Its translation is CASSPEVGRANIQYF. This sequence uses TRBV5-6 and TRBJ2-4; the D gene is possibly TRBD1 or TRBD2, with 5 bases matching each. CDR1 and CDR2, looked up from the germline V gene, are SGHDT and YYEEEE. Measured from the cysteine to the phenylalanine, the CDR3 is 15 residues long. Only the CDR3 region is kept as DNA, spanning 45 bases read in frame from base 1. V sheds 4 bases and J sheds 7 bases, leaving 18 bases between their ends.